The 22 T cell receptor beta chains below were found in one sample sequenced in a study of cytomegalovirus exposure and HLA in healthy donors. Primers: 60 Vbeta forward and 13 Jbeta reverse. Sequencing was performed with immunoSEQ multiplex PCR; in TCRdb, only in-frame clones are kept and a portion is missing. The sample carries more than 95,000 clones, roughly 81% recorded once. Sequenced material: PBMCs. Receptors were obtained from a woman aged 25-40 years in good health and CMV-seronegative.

CDR3 sequence reads: CASSDPGQGASAIQYF. The CDR3 nucleotides are TGTGCCAGCAGCGACCCGGGACAGGGGGCTTCTGCCATTCAGTACTTC. This chain links TRBV9 with TRBJ2-4, with 12 bases aligning to TRBD1. V gave up 3 bases and J gave up 9 bases; unmatched junction bases: 10. The CDR3 runs to 16 residues. Germline CDR1 reads SGDLS; CDR2 reads YYNGEE.

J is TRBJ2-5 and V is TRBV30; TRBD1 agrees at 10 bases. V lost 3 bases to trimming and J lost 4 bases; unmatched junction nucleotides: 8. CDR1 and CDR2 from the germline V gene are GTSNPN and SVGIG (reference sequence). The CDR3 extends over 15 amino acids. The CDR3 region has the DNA TGTGCCTGGAGGATTGAGGGGACAGGGGTAGAGACCCAGTACTTC. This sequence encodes CAWRIEGTGVETQYF.

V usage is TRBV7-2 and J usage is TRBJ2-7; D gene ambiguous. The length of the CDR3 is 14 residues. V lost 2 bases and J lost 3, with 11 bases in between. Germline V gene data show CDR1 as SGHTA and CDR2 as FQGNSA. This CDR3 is CASSLQYGYYEQYF. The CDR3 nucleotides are TGTGCCAGCAGCTTACAGTACGGGTACTACGAGCAGTACTTC.

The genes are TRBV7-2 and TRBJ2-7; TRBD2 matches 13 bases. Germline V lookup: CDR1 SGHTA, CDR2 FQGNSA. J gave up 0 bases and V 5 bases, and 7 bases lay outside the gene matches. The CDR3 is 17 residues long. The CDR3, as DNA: TGTGCCAGCAGCCATGGACTAGCGGGAGCTCCCTCCTACGAGCAGTACTTC. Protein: CASSHGLAGAPSYEQYF.

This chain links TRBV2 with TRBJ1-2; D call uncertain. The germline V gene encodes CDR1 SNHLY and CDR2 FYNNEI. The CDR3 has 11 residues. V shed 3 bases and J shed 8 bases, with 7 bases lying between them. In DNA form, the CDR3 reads TGTGCCAGCAGTGACTCGGGGGGCTACACCTTC. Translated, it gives CASSDSGGYTF.

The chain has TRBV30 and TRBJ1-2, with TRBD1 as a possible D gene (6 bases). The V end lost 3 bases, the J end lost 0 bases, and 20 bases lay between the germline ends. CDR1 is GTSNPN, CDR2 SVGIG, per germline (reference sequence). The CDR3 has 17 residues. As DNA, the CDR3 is TGTGCCTGGAGGACGCTTTCCGCAGGGGAAGCTAACTATGGCTACACCTTC. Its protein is CAWRTLSAGEANYGYTF.

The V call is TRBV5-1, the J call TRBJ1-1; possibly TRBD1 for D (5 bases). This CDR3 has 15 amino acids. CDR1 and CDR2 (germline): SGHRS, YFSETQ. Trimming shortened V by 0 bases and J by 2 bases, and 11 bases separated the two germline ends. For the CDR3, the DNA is TGCGCCAGCAGCTTGGAGGGTGGGGCTAACACTGAAGCTTTCTTT. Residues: CASSLEGGANTEAFF. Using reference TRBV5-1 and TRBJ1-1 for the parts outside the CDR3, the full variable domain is KAGVTQTPRYLIKTRGQQVTLSCSPISGHRSVSWYQQTPGQGLQFLFEYFSETQRNKGNFPGRFSGRQFSNSRSEMNVSTLELGDSALYLCASSLEGGANTEAFFGQGTRLTVV.

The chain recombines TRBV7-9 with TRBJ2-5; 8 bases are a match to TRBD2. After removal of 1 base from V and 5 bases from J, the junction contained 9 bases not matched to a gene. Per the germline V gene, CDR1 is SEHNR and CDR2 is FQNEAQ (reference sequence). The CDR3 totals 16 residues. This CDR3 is CASSLVVGGAGETQYF. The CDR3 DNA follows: TGTGCCAGCAGCTTAGTGGTCGGGGGGGCCGGGGAGACCCAGTACTTC.

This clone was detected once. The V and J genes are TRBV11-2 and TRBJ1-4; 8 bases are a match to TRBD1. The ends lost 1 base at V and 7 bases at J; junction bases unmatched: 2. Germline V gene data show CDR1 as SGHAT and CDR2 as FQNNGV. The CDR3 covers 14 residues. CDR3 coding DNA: TGTGCCAGCAGCTTAGGACAGGGGAGTGAAAAACTGTTTTTT. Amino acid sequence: CASSLGQGSEKLFF. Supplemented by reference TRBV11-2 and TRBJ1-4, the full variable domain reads EAGVAQSPRYKIIEKRQSVAFWCNPISGHATLYWYQQILGQGPKLLIQFQNNGVVDDSQLPKDRFSAERLKGVDSTLKIQPAKLEDSAVYLCASSLGQGSEKLFFGSGTQLSVL.

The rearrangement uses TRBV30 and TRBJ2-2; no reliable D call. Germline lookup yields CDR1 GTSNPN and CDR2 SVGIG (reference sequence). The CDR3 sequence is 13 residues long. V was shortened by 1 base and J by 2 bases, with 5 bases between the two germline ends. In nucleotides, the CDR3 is TGTGCCTGGAGTGGGCAAAACACCGGGGAGCTGTTTTTT. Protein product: CAWSGQNTGELFF.

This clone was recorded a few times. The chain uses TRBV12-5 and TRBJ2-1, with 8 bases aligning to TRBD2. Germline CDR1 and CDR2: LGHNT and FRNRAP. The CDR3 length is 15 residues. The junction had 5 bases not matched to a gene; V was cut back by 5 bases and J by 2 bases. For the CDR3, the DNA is TGTGCTAGTGGTGTAACTAGCGGTCCCTACAATGAGCAGTTCTTC. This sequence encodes CASGVTSGPYNEQFF.

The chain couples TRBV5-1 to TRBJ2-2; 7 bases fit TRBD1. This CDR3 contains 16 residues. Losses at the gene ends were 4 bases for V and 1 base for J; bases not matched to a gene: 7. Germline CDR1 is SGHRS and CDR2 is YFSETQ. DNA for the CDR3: TGCGCCAGCAGCCACACGGGACAGAGGAACACCGGGGAGCTGTTTTTT. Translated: CASSHTGQRNTGELFF.

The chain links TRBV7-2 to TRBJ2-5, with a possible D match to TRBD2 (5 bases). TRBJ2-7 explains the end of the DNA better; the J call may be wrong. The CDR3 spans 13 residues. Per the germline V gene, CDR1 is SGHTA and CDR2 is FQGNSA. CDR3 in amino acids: CASTRGPDYEQYF. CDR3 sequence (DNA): TGTGCCAGCACCCGCGGGCCGGACTACGAGCAGTACTTC.

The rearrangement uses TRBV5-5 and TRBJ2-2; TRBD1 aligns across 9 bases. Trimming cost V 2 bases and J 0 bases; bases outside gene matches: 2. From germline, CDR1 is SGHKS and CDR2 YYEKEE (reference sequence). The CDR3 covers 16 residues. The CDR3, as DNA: TGTGCCAGCAGCTTCGACAGGGGGACGAACACCGGGGAGCTGTTTTTT. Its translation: CASSFDRGTNTGELFF.

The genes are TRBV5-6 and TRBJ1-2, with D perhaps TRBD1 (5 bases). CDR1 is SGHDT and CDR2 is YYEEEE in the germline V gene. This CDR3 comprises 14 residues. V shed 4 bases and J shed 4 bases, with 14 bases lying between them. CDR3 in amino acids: CASSPFRGFYGYTF. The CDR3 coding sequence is TGTGCCAGCAGCCCTTTCCGGGGGTTCTATGGCTACACCTTC. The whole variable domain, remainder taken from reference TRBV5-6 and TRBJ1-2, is DAGVTQSPTHLIKTRGQQVTLRCSPKSGHDTVSWYQQALGQGPQFIFQYYEEEERQRGNFPDRFSGHQFPNYSSELNVNALLLGDSALYLCASSPFRGFYGYTFGSGTRLTVV.

CDR3 nucleotide sequence: TGTGCCAGCAGTGAGTTCGAGGGGGAAATAGAGACCCAGTACTTC. Its translation: CASSEFEGEIETQYF. The chain employs TRBV6-1 and TRBJ2-5, with D tentatively TRBD1 (6 bases). The ends were cut back, 3 bases at V and 4 bases at J, with 15 bases in the middle. The germline V gene has CDR1 MNHNS and CDR2 SASEGT. This CDR3 is built from 15 residues.

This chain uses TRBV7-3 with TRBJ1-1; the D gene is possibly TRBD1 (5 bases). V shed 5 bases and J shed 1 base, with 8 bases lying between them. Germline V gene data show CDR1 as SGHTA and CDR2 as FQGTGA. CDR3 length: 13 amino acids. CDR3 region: CASSQQGNTEAFF. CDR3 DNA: TGTGCCAGCAGCCAGCAGGGGAACACTGAAGCTTTCTTT.

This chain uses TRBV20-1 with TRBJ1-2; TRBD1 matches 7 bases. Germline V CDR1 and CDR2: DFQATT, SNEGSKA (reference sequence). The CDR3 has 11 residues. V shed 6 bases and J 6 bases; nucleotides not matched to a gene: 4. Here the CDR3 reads CSAAGGHGYTF. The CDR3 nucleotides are TGCAGTGCGGCAGGGGGGCATGGCTACACCTTC.

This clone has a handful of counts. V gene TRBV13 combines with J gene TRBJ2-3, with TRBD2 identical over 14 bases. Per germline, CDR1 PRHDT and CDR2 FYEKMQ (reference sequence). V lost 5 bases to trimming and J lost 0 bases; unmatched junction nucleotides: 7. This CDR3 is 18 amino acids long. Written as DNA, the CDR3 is TGTGCCAGCAGCGGCGGGACTAGCGGGGGATCCAGCACAGATACGCAGTATTTT. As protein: CASSGGTSGGSSTDTQYF.

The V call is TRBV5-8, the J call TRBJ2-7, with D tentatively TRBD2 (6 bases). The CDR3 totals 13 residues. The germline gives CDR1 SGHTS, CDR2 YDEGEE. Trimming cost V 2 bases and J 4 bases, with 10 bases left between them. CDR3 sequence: CASSLVGGYEQYF. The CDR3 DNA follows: TGTGCCAGCAGCTTAGTCGGGGGATACGAGCAGTACTTC.

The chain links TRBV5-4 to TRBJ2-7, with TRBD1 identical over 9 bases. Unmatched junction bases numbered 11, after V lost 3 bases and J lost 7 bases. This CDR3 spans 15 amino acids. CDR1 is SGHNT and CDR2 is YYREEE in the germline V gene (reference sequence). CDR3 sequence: CASSWTGVNFREQYF. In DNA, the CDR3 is TGTGCCAGCAGCTGGACAGGGGTAAATTTCCGGGAGCAGTACTTC.

The CDR3 nucleotides are TGTGCCAGCGGGGGACAGTCCTACGAGCAGTACTTC. Amino acid sequence: CASGGQSYEQYF. This sequence joins TRBV14 and TRBJ2-7; 7 bases agree with TRBD1. Germline loops: CDR1 SGHDN, CDR2 FVKESK. The V and J ends lost 8 bases and 1 base, in that order; junction bases with no gene match: 2. CDR3 length: 12 residues.